This T cell receptor (beta chain) was documented in a study of blood T cells in healthy people across ages. A second PCR, run for roughly 7 to 12 cycles, used a sample-barcoded 5' primer plus a J-beta primer mix. Sequencing of every sample gave 2.5 million or more CDR3-containing paired-end reads. In TCRdb, the 5' RACE reads were re-called with MiXCR into one record per CDR3 protein. The table records around 870,000 distinct CDR3 sequences, less than 35% of them present only once. This clonotype was recorded many times. Its specificity is unknown. Whole-study results and caveats: Because sorting was not performed, PBMCs prevented conclusive naive versus antigen-experienced comparison. Roughly linear declines in TCR beta diversity per million T cells occurred with age.

RNA extraction gave at least 5 micrograms of total RNA per sample. Germline V gene sequence: CDR1 DFQATT, CDR2 SNEGSKA (reference sequence). Trimming stripped 7 bases from V and 5 bases from J, with 17 bases between. The CDR3 totals 13 residues. The sample taken for sequencing was blood. The clonotype comes from an elderly woman in good health. This rearrangement joins TRBV20-1 to TRBJ1-2; possible D gene TRBD1, 6 bases. CDR3 region: CSVETDRLYGYTF. The CDR3 DNA reads as TGCAGTGTCGAGACAGACAGGCTTTATGGCTACACCTTC.